One and the same sample provided the 16 T cell receptor beta chains below, sequenced in a study of blood T cell repertoires in COVID-19. The repertoire was sequenced with immunoSEQ multiplex PCR; TCRdb's copy has only in-frame clones and lacks some. The sample contains approximately 400,000 clones, approximately 88% of which appear only once. Sequenced input: peripheral blood. The receptors stem from a man aged 35-49 years with acute or convalescent COVID-19.

The chain combines TRBV28 with TRBJ1-2; D gene ambiguous. The germline V gene has CDR1 MDHEN and CDR2 SYDVKM. V lost 1 base and J 3 bases, leaving 9 bases between the germline ends. The CDR3 extends over 14 amino acids. CDR3 DNA: TGTGCCAGCAGTTTATTGCCGGTAGACTATGGCTACACCTTC. Protein product: CASSLLPVDYGYTF.

CDR3 DNA sequence: TGTGCCAGCAGCCAAGATGGCAGGGGCTACGAGCAGTACTTC. Its translation: CASSQDGRGYEQYF. The chain combines TRBV4-2 with TRBJ2-7, with a tentative D call TRBD1 (6 bases). The V end was cut by 0 bases, the J end by 3 bases, with 9 bases between. The CDR3 has 14 amino acids. Germline-derived CDR1 and CDR2 are LGHNA and YNFKEQ.

This clone came up a few times. The rearrangement joins TRBV5-1 to TRBJ2-3; maybe TRBD2 (6 bases). The germline gives CDR1 SGHRS, CDR2 YFSETQ. This CDR3 has 14 residues. Trimming pared 4 bases from V and 3 bases from J, leaving 12 bases between. CDR3 sequence reads: CASSEGGVTDTQYF. CDR3 DNA sequence: TGCGCCAGCAGCGAAGGAGGGGTAACAGATACGCAGTATTTT.

The rearrangement links TRBV7-3 to TRBJ1-3; D might be TRBD1 (6 bases). Between the trimmed V and J ends, which lost 6 bases and 4 bases, there was a span of 10 bases. This CDR3 contains 13 residues. The germline CDR1 and CDR2 sequences are SGHTA and FQGTGA. CDR3 amino acids: CASSSGTGNTIYF. The CDR3 DNA follows: TGTGCCAGCAGTTCCGGGACAGGAAACACCATATATTTT.

The chain recombines TRBV28 with TRBJ2-1, with a tentative D call TRBD1 (6 bases). Germline CDR1 reads MDHEN; CDR2 reads SYDVKM. The CDR3 loop spans 15 amino acids. V lost 5 bases and J lost 3, with 14 bases in between. This CDR3 is CASSLDRFGYNEQFF. In nucleotides, the CDR3 is TGTGCCAGCAGTCTGGACAGATTCGGCTACAATGAGCAGTTCTTC.

Here the CDR3 DNA reads TGTGCCAGCAGCGGAGGGCCCCTCAATGAGCAGTTCTTC. It encodes CASSGGPLNEQFF. The J gene is TRBJ2-1, the V gene TRBV9; D possibly corresponds to TRBD2 (5 bases). V lost 3 bases and J 6 bases, leaving 10 bases between the germline ends. The CDR3 has 13 amino acids. The germline V gene encodes CDR1 SGDLS and CDR2 YYNGEE.

This chain links TRBV5-1 with TRBJ2-5; D might be TRBD1 (5 bases). Between the trimmed V and J ends, which lost 4 bases and 1 base, there was a span of 8 bases. CDR1 and CDR2 (germline): SGHRS, YFSETQ. The CDR3 has 13 amino acids. Here the CDR3 reads CASSLDTQETQYF. The CDR3 bases are TGCGCCAGCAGCCTGGACACCCAAGAGACCCAGTACTTC.

This clone was found once. This chain connects TRBV4-2 to TRBJ2-7; no clear D. V was cut by 1 base and J by 3 bases, with 10 bases left in between. Germline V lookup: CDR1 LGHNA, CDR2 YNFKEQ. This CDR3 region has 14 residues. CDR3 loop: CASSQASRVYEQYF. The CDR3 coding sequence is TGTGCCAGCAGCCAAGCCTCTAGAGTCTACGAGCAGTACTTC.

Here the CDR3 reads CASSLAPVETQYF. The CDR3 nucleotides are TGCGCCAGCAGCTTGGCCCCAGTGGAGACCCAGTACTTC. The V call is TRBV5-1, the J call TRBJ2-5; the D is unclear. V was cut by 0 bases and J by 5 bases, with 8 bases left in between. CDR1 and CDR2 (germline): SGHRS, YFSETQ. The CDR3 totals 13 residues.

The V call is TRBV5-1, the J call TRBJ1-3; a possible D gene is TRBD1 (5 bases). There are 15 residues in the CDR3. CDR1 and CDR2 from the germline V gene are SGHRS and YFSETQ. V was cut by 3 bases and J by 4 bases, with 14 bases left in between. CDR3 DNA: TGCGCCAGCAGCTCCGACCCAGGGTCCGGAAACACCATATATTTT. Translation: CASSSDPGSGNTIYF. Drawing the rest from reference TRBV5-1 and TRBJ1-3, the complete variable domain is KAGVTQTPRYLIKTRGQQVTLSCSPISGHRSVSWYQQTPGQGLQFLFEYFSETQRNKGNFPGRFSGRQFSNSRSEMNVSTLELGDSALYLCASSSDPGSGNTIYFGEGSWLTVV.

The genes are TRBV3-1 (or the pseudogene TRBV3-2) and TRBJ2-2; TRBD2 matches at 8 bases. Germline CDR1 is LGHDT and CDR2 is YNNKEL (reference sequence). V lost 1 base and J lost 5; bases outside the gene matches: 6. This CDR3 comprises 16 residues. The CDR3 region is CASSQAGRAVTGELFF. CDR3 DNA: TGTGCCAGCAGCCAAGCCGGGAGGGCGGTAACCGGGGAGCTGTTTTTT.

This sequence joins TRBV18 and TRBJ2-3, with 8 bases fitting TRBD1. Germline CDR1 reads KGHSH; CDR2 reads LQKENI. After removal of 4 bases from V and 6 bases from J, the junction contained 9 bases not matched to a gene. The CDR3 contains 15 residues. The CDR3 is CASSHSGTGGDTQYF. CDR3 coding DNA: TGTGCCAGCTCACACTCCGGGACAGGCGGGGATACGCAGTATTTT.

The rearrangement joins TRBV7-2 to TRBJ1-4; 7 bases align to TRBD1. V lost 5 bases and J lost 8; bases outside the gene matches: 5. Germline-derived CDR1 and CDR2 are SGHTA and FQGNSA. This CDR3 has 13 residues. The CDR3 loop reads CASSLGQQEKLFF. DNA of the CDR3: TGTGCCAGCAGCCTGGGACAGCAGGAAAAACTGTTTTTT.

The rearrangement links TRBV28 to TRBJ2-7; 10 nucleotides align to TRBD2. Germline V lookup: CDR1 MDHEN, CDR2 SYDVKM. This CDR3 has 14 residues. V lost 6 bases, J lost 7 bases, and 9 bases stayed unmatched. The CDR3 DNA reads TGTGCCAGCAGATCAGCGGGGGGGCCTCGGGAGCAGTACTTC. It yields the protein CASRSAGGPREQYF.

This sequence joins TRBV7-9 and TRBJ1-2, with D unclear. The CDR3 contains 15 residues. Germline-derived CDR1 and CDR2 are SEHNR and FQNEAQ (reference sequence). V lost 4 bases and J lost 1, with 13 bases in between. CDR3 loop: CASSSRPGGNYGYTF. Written as DNA, the CDR3 is TGTGCCAGCAGCTCAAGGCCGGGAGGTAACTATGGCTACACCTTC.

The chain has TRBV9 and TRBJ2-7, with 7 bases lining up with TRBD1. This CDR3 is 17 amino acids long. V trimming: 3 bases; J trimming: 5 bases; junction bases outside the gene matches: 17. CDR1 SGDLS and CDR2 YYNGEE come from the germline V gene. CDR3 nucleotide sequence: TGTGCCAGCAGCGCCCGGGACAGCTCGGCGGGTACGGACGAGCAGTACTTC. This translates into CASSARDSSAGTDEQYF.